The following is a T cell receptor (beta chain) sequence with its context. The CDR3 length is 15 residues. CDR1 is SNHLY and CDR2 is FYNNEI in the germline V gene. Trimming removed 5 bases at V and 4 bases at J, with 12 bases between. This entry is derived from a study of blood T cell repertoires in COVID-19. Overall study context: Donors in the United States, Italy and Spain gave samples during acute or convalescent COVID-19. In each case, the material was cDNA or gDNA derived from T cells, B-cell-depleted T cells, or PBMCs.

Authors' methods: Cell counts per sample came from amplifying reference gene primers. Assay: immunoSEQ multiplex PCR; the TCRdb copy retains only in-frame clones and omits some. That table gives V, J and clone size, and the DNA gave D and trimming. Of some 85,000 clones in the sample, more than 60% were seen once. V and J are TRBV2 and TRBJ2-6, with D uncertain. The sequence came from a woman at least 80 years old with active or convalescent COVID-19. The source material was peripheral blood. The CDR3 DNA follows: TGTGCCAGCAGTTTAGATGGCGGCGGGGCCAACGTCCTGACTTTC. Translated: CASSLDGGGANVLTF.